This T cell receptor beta chain was profiled in a study of PD-1 blockade in mismatch repair-deficient tumors. The method was immunoSEQ multiplex PCR; TCRdb's version includes in-frame clones alone and lacks a portion of them. The sample comprises some 16,000 clones, around 81% of which are singletons, and 3% to 4% rests with the top ten. Mismatch repair deficiency was confirmed in all patients, by PCR or immunohistochemistry. Three pembrolizumab responders had their TCRs sequenced. Turning to this clone: No antigen is known for it.

Study-wide results and caveats: Rapid post-treatment expansion, then contraction, generally preceding radiologic response, marked tumor-resident clones.

The source material was PBMCs, sampled 4 weeks after starting pembrolizumab. The receptor was derived from an adult with mismatch repair-deficient cancer.

The CDR3 spells CASSGGVYEQYF. CDR3 bases: TGTGCCAGCAGTGGGGGGGTTTACGAGCAGTACTTC. The gene calls are TRBV25-1 and TRBJ2-7, with D possibly being TRBD2 (6 bases). The germline CDR1 and CDR2 sequences are MGHDK and SYGVNS. The CDR3 runs 12 residues. V dropped 4 bases and J dropped 4 bases, with 8 bases sitting between them.